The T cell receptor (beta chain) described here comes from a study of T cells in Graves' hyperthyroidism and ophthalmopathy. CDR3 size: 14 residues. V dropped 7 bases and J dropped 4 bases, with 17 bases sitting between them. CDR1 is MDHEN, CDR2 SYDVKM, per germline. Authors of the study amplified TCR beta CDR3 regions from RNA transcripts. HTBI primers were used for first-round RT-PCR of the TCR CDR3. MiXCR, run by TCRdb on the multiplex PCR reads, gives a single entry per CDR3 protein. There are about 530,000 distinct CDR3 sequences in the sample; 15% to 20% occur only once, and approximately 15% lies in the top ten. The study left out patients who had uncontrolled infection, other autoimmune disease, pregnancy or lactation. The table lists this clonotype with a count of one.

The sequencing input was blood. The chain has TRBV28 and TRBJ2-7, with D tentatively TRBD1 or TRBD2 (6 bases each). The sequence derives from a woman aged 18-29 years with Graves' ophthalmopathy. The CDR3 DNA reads TGTGCCAGCACGGGGGCGAGACTAGTTTACGAGCAGTACTTC. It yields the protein CASTGARLVYEQYF.